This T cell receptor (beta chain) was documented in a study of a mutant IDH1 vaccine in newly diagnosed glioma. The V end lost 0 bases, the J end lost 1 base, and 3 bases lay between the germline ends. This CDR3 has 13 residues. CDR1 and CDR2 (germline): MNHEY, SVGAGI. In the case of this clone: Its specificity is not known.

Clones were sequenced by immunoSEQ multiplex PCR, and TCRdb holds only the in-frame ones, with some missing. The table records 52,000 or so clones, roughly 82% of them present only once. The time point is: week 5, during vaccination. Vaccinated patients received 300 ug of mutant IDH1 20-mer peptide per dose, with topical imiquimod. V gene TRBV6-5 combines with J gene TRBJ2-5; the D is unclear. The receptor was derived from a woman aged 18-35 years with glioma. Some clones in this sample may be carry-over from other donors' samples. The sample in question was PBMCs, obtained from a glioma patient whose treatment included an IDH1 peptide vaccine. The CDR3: CASSYSSQETQYF. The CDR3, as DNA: TGTGCCAGCAGTTACTCGAGCCAAGAGACCCAGTACTTC.